The rows below give T cell receptor beta chains drawn from one sample of a study of blood T cell repertoires in COVID-19. Some clones are missing from TCRdb's copy, which holds only in-frame ones; the method was immunoSEQ multiplex PCR. The sample holds 200,000 to 250,000 clones; 70% to 90% are singletons and the top ten take more than 8.5%. Material for sequencing was peripheral blood. The source of these receptors is a woman aged 45-60 years with COVID-19, enrolled during active disease. CDR3s include the opening cysteine and the closing phenylalanine or tryptophan. D genes are given only for firm matches. For some rows the clone size is stated as once, few or many, or as a class when expanded; others skip it.

clone_size	v_call	j_call	d_call	cdr3_nt	cdr3_aa
NA	TRBV5-6	TRBJ1-2	NA	TGTGCCAGCAGCTTGGCCGGGGGGTTCAGCTATGGCTACACCTTC	CASSLAGGFSYGYTF
once	TRBV5-6	TRBJ2-3	NA	TGTGCCAGCAGCTGGGCCGGCACAGATACGCAGTATTTT	CASSWAGTDTQYF
NA	TRBV30	TRBJ1-4	TRBD1	TGTGCCTGGATGGAACAGGGGGAAGAAAAACTGTTTTTT	CAWMEQGEEKLFF
NA	TRBV15	TRBJ1-1	NA	TGTGCCACCAGCAGGAAAGGGGGAGCGACTGAAGCTTTCTTT	CATSRKGGATEAFF
NA	TRBV30	TRBJ1-3	TRBD1	TGTGCCGGGGGACAGGGTAGAAACACCATATATTTT	CAGGQGRNTIYF
NA	TRBV19	TRBJ2-7	NA	TGTGCCAGTAGTACCCCCGCAGGGTCTTACCCGACTGAGCAGTACTTC	CASSTPAGSYPTEQYF
NA	TRBV11-2	TRBJ1-3	NA	TGTGCCAGCAGCTTAGGGGGGGCTGGAAACACCATATATTTT	CASSLGGAGNTIYF
NA	TRBV3-1/TRBV3-2	TRBJ2-3	TRBD2	TGTGCCAGCAGCCAAGATGGGACTAGCAAGGATACGCAGTATTTT	CASSQDGTSKDTQYF
NA	TRBV2	TRBJ1-6	TRBD1	TGTGCCAGCAGTACAGGGGGAGGGAACACCCTCCACTTT	CASSTGGGNTLHF
NA	TRBV24-1	TRBJ2-3	NA	TGTGCCACCAGTGCAGTCTCGGATACGCAGTATTTT	CATSAVSDTQYF
NA	TRBV5-1	TRBJ2-5	NA	TGCGCCAGCAGCGGAGGGTTGGCCCAAGAGACCCAGTACTTC	CASSGGLAQETQYF
NA	TRBV27	TRBJ2-2	TRBD1	TGTGCCAGCAAACGACAGGGGGCCGCCGGGGAGCTGTTTTTT	CASKRQGAAGELFF
NA	TRBV11-2	TRBJ1-6	NA	TGTGCCAGCAGCTTTGGGTCCAGGGTTACTTCACCCCTCCACTTT	CASSFGSRVTSPLHF
many	TRBV20-1	TRBJ2-5	TRBD2	TGCAGTGCTAGAGGGGGGGGGACCCAGTACTTC	CSARGGGTQYF
NA	TRBV27	TRBJ1-1	NA	TGTGCCAGCAGTCCACACCTTGGGGGCGTTCAGGGAGCTTTCTTT	CASSPHLGGVQGAFF
NA	TRBV7-8	TRBJ2-7	TRBD1	TGTGCCAGCAGCTTACGCGTCTGGGAGACAGGGGGCTACGAGCAGTACTTC	CASSLRVWETGGYEQYF
NA	TRBV11-3	TRBJ1-2	TRBD1	TGTGCCAGCAGCCTCAATTCGTATTCCACCGGGACAGGGTTACATGGCTACACCTTC	CASSLNSYSTGTGLHGYTF
NA	TRBV2	TRBJ2-2	TRBD1	TGTGCCAGCGGGGACAGGGGGCAGAAGACCGGGGAGCTGTTTTTT	CASGDRGQKTGELFF
NA	TRBV4-1	TRBJ2-1	TRBD1	TGCGCCAGCAGCCAACCAAAGAGGGACAGACTAACGTTCTTC	CASSQPKRDRLTFF
NA	TRBV29-1	TRBJ2-3	TRBD1	TGCAGCGGGGGGACAGGGGGCAGGGATACGCAGTATTTT	CSGGTGGRDTQYF
NA	TRBV27	TRBJ2-1	NA	TGTGCCAGCAGTCCCCCAGGGGCGGGTGAGCAGTTCTTC	CASSPPGAGEQFF
NA	TRBV24-1	TRBJ1-2	NA	TGTGCCACCAGTGCAAGGGGAGGCTACACCTTC	CATSARGGYTF
NA	TRBV6-1	TRBJ2-3	NA	TGTGCCAGCAGTGAAGGCCAGCTAGGATGGACAGATACGCAGTATTTT	CASSEGQLGWTDTQYF
NA	TRBV6-2/TRBV6-3	TRBJ2-1	NA	TGTGCCAGCAGTCAGAAATCGAGTCGCGGGGAGGAGCAGTTCTTC	CASSQKSSRGEEQFF
NA	TRBV5-1	TRBJ2-1	NA	TGCGCCAGCAGCTCCGACAGCTCCTACAATGAGCAGTTCTTC	CASSSDSSYNEQFF
NA	TRBV6-5	TRBJ2-3	TRBD2	TGTGCCGTACGGGGGGGCGCGGATACGCAGTATTTT	CAVRGGADTQYF
NA	TRBV5-4	TRBJ2-7	TRBD2	TGTGCCAGCAGCGATACTAGCGGGGGGGCCTACGAGCAGTACTTC	CASSDTSGGAYEQYF
NA	TRBV19	TRBJ1-2	NA	TGTGCCAGTAGTAGTGCTAGGGGCCCCGTGGACTATGGCTACACCTTC	CASSSARGPVDYGYTF
NA	TRBV5-1	TRBJ1-2	TRBD1	TGCGCCAGCAGTGATCGAGGACAGGGCAACGGCTACACCTTC	CASSDRGQGNGYTF
NA	TRBV10-3	TRBJ2-7	TRBD1	TGTGCCATCAGAAGGGACAGGGGGCGGGCCGAGCAGTACTTC	CAIRRDRGRAEQYF
NA	TRBV15	TRBJ2-3	TRBD2	TGTGCCACCAGCAGAGTTGGCGGGGGAAGGACAGATACGCAGTATTTT	CATSRVGGGRTDTQYF
NA	TRBV5-4	TRBJ1-4	TRBD1	TGTGCCAGCAGCTTACAGGGGGAAAAACTGTTTTTT	CASSLQGEKLFF
NA	TRBV27	TRBJ2-3	NA	TGTGCCAGCAGTTTATCGGGCAACACAGATACGCAGTATTTT	CASSLSGNTDTQYF
NA	TRBV29-1	TRBJ1-1	NA	TGCAGCGTTGAACAGGGGCTGGAAGCTTTCTTT	CSVEQGLEAFF